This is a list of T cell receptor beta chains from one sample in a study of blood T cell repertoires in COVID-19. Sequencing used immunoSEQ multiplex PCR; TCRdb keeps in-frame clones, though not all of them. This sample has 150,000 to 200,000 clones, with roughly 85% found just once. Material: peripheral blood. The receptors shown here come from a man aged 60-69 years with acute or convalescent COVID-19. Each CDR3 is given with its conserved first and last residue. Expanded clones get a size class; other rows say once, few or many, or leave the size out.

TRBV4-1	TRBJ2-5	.	CASSQDRALAQYF
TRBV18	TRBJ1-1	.	CASSPEMRDGEAFF
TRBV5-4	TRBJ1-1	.	CASSGRQGALDTEAFF
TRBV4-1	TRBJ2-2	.	CASRREVGTGELFF
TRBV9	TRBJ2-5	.	CASSYSQGKETQYF
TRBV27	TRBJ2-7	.	CASSFGGTYEQYF
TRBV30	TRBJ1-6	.	CAWSVSGRSPLHF
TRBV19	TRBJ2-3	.	CASSIQVSGDTQYF
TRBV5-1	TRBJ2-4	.	CASSPTGGSPKNIQYF
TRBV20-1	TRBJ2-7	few	CSASWTSATYEQYF
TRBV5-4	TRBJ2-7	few	CASGSEQGRYEQYF
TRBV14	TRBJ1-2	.	CAVNRGRGYGYTF
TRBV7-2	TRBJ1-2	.	CASSPLASSNYGYTF
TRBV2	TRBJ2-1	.	CASSSQGSYNEQFF
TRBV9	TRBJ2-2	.	CASRRESNTGELFF
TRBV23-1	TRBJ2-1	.	CASSHPTGTRGNEQFF
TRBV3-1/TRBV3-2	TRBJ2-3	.	CASSPGPQSLYF
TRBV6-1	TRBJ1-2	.	CASSEAMVVINYGYTF
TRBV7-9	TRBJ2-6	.	CASSGPERDHSGANVLTF
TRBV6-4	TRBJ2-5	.	CASSQNSGETQYF
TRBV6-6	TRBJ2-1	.	CASSPTGHEQFF
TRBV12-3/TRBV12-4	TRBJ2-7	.	CASSLGGVPRQYF
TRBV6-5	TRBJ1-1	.	CASFYRGVGTEAFF
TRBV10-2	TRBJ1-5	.	CASSTGFIDQPQHF
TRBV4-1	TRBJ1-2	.	CASSQGPGGGYTF
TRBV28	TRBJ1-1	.	CASSSSGQTSSPF
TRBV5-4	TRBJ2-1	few	CASSLAGRDEQFF
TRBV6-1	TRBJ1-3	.	CASSERGWTGGNTIYF
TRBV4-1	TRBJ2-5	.	CASSQTSGRAQETQYF
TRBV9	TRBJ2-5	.	CASNREGHQETQYF
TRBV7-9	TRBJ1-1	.	CASSAGGRGTEAFF
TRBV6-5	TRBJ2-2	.	CASREYNTGELFF
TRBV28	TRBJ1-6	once	CASYKVDSKNSPLHF
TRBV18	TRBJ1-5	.	CASSRQGREPQHF
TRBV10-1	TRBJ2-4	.	CASSESTSRGNIQYF
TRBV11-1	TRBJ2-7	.	CASSWTSGNYEQYF
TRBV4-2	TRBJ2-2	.	CASSQDTANTGELFF
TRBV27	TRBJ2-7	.	CASSLDRSYEQYF
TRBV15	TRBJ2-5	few	CATSRAGAQETQYF
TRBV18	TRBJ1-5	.	CASSPGGGGPQPQHF
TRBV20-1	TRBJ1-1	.	CSARFGRGAFF
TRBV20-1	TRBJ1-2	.	CSASRGKDPSTKGYTF
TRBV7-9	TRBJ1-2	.	CASSSRTRGYTF
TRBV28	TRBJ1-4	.	CASSLLATSTNEKLFF
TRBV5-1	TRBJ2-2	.	CASSLAGTGANTGELFF
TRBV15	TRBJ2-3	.	CATSRDGQGFRAQYF
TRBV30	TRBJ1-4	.	CAWSRDRAATNEKLFF
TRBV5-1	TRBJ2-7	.	CASSLVPGQGNEQYF
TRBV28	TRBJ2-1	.	CASIQSAGGRNEQFF
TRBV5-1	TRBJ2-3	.	CASSRETLASGAGVTQYF
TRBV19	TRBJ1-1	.	CASSAGTGGIEAFF
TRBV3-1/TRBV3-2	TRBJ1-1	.	CASSPTGAYVEAFF